Each of the 2 T cell receptor beta chains below was sequenced from the same sample in a study of human CD8 memory T cell subsets. UMI-labeled 5' RACE generated the TCR beta libraries. TCRdb re-called the 5' RACE reads and gives one entry per CDR3 protein, without DNA. The sample holds some 10,000 distinct CDR3 sequences. The sequencing sample was made of CD8+ T cells from PBMCs. The receptor source for this set is a human donor in good health.

The V gene is TRBV14, the J gene TRBJ2-7. The CDR3 spans 15 residues. From germline, CDR1 is SGHDN and CDR2 FVKESK. The CDR3 sequence is CASSHVGGGPYEQYF.

The CDR3 sequence: CASSLFSWNTGELFF. The chain couples TRBV5-6 to TRBJ2-2. The CDR3 runs 15 residues. Germline lookup yields CDR1 SGHDT and CDR2 YYEEEE.